This TCR beta chain derives from a study of graft-versus-host responses after intestinal transplantation. Generated by immunoSEQ multiplex PCR, the TCRdb table keeps only in-frame clones and is missing some. This sample yields about 91,000 clones, of which approximately 90% are seen a single time; about 0.34% belongs to the top ten. As regards this clone: Its antigen is not known.

Study outcomes and limitations: GvH clones were identified in recipient marrow, with some first appearing in ileum or blood.

Germline V gene data show CDR1 as SGHVS and CDR2 as FQNEAQ. This CDR3 is built from 16 residues. V was shortened by 0 bases and J by 4 bases, with 16 bases between the two germline ends. The sequenced sample was unstimulated CD4+ T cells sorted from spleen or lymph node cells, obtained before transplant. The chain carries TRBV7-8 and TRBJ2-7; D possibly corresponds to TRBD2 (6 bases). The TCR was taken from a human donor who was the organ donor for an intestinal transplant. DNA for the CDR3: TGTGCCAGCAGCTTAGCGCTGTCTAGCGAGTGGTACGAGCAGTACTTC. Its protein is CASSLALSSEWYEQYF.